A selection of T cell receptor beta chains follows, all from one sample in a study of blood T cell repertoires in COVID-19. Sequencing was performed with immunoSEQ multiplex PCR; in TCRdb, only in-frame clones are kept and a portion is missing. The table includes more than 350,000 clones, more than 75% detected once. Material: peripheral blood. These receptors were taken from a woman aged 25 to 39 with COVID-19, enrolled during active disease. The CDR3 runs from the conserved cysteine through the conserved F or W. D genes are given only for firm matches. Part of the rows lack a size; the others show once, few, many or a class for expanded clones.

size,D,V,J,DNA,CDR3
.,.,TRBV7-2,TRBJ1-3,TGTGCCAGCAGCTGGCAGTCCCTGCAGAGGTCTGGAAACACCATATATTTT,CASSWQSLQRSGNTIYF
.,.,TRBV9,TRBJ1-6,TGTGCCAGCAGCAGGTCCGAAGGAGAATCACCCCTCCACTTT,CASSRSEGESPLHF
.,.,TRBV29-1,TRBJ1-1,TGCAGCGCCCCGGACTTTATGAACACTGAAGCTTTCTTT,CSAPDFMNTEAFF
.,TRBD1,TRBV28,TRBJ2-7,TGTGCCAGCAGTTTTGTGGGGACAGGGGCGCTCTGGCAGTACTTC,CASSFVGTGALWQYF
.,TRBD2,TRBV30,TRBJ2-3,TGTGCCTGGAGCAGCGAAGCGGGAGTGGGAGATACGCAGTATTTT,CAWSSEAGVGDTQYF
.,.,TRBV12-3/TRBV12-4,TRBJ1-1,TGTGCCAGCAGTTTTCAGTTGAACACTGAAGCTTTCTTT,CASSFQLNTEAFF
.,TRBD1,TRBV28,TRBJ2-3,TGTGCCAGCAGTTTATCGGACAGGGTGATAACTAGCACAGATACGCAGTATTTT,CASSLSDRVITSTDTQYF
.,TRBD2,TRBV18,TRBJ2-5,TGTGCCAGCTCACCCAGCGGGAGGGCCTCTGAGACCCAGTACTTC,CASSPSGRASETQYF
.,.,TRBV5-1,TRBJ1-4,TGCGCCAGCAGTTCCCTTGGGGCGGAAAATGAAAAACTGTTTTTT,CASSSLGAENEKLFF
.,TRBD2,TRBV19,TRBJ2-7,TGTGCCAGTAGTCTAGCGGGATCGGGAGAGCAGTACTTC,CASSLAGSGEQYF
.,TRBD1,TRBV2,TRBJ1-2,TGTGCCAGCAGGGGACAGAACTATGGCTACACCTTC,CASRGQNYGYTF
.,.,TRBV28,TRBJ1-1,TGTGCCAGCAGTACTACTGAAGCTTTCTTT,CASSTTEAFF
.,.,TRBV5-1,TRBJ1-5,TGCGCCAGCAGCCCAGCGGGGAATAGCAATCAGCCCCAGCATTTT,CASSPAGNSNQPQHF
.,.,TRBV6-2/TRBV6-3,TRBJ1-2,TGTGCCAGCAGTTACTCGCATGCAGGCGTAGATGGCTACACCTTC,CASSYSHAGVDGYTF
.,TRBD1,TRBV12-3/TRBV12-4,TRBJ2-7,TGTGCCAGCGGACAGGGTCGGCACGAGCAGTACTTC,CASGQGRHEQYF
once,TRBD2,TRBV25-1,TRBJ2-1,TGTGCCAGCAGTGACGTTGGACTAGCGGTTCACAATGAGCAGTTCTTC,CASSDVGLAVHNEQFF
.,TRBD2,TRBV19,TRBJ2-3,TGTGCCAGTAGTATCCGGCTAGCGGGAGCCTCCCTTTATGCAAATACGCAGTATTTT,CASSIRLAGASLYANTQYF
.,.,TRBV30,TRBJ1-6,TGTGCCTGGATCCATGCAGGGCCACCCTATAATTCACCCCTCCACTTT,CAWIHAGPPYNSPLHF
.,TRBD1,TRBV28,TRBJ2-5,TGTGCCAGCAGGAAGACAGGGGGCGGCGAGACCCAGTACTTC,CASRKTGGGETQYF
.,.,TRBV7-2,TRBJ2-5,TGTGCCAGCAGCGCACAGGGGGGGCAAGAGACCCAGTACTTC,CASSAQGGQETQYF
.,TRBD2,TRBV7-3,TRBJ2-2,TGTGCCAGCAGCACGGGACTAGCGGGAGCCGGGGAGCTGTTTTTT,CASSTGLAGAGELFF
.,.,TRBV23-1,TRBJ2-1,TGCGCCAGCAGTCAATCCCGTAGCACCAATGAGCAGTTCTTC,CASSQSRSTNEQFF
.,TRBD1,TRBV11-2,TRBJ2-7,TGTGCCAGCAGCAACGGACAGGGTGTATCCTACGAGCAGTACTTC,CASSNGQGVSYEQYF
.,.,TRBV21-1,TRBJ2-5,TGTGCCAGCAGCACCCCCGGAGAAGGCGGAGACCAGTACTTC,CASSTPGEGGDQYF
.,TRBD2,TRBV2,TRBJ2-1,TGTGCCAGCAGTGAAGGTCGACTAGCGGGAGTCTCCTACAATGAGCAGTTCTTC,CASSEGRLAGVSYNEQFF
.,TRBD2,TRBV6-2/TRBV6-3,TRBJ2-1,TGTGCCAGCAGTTACGCCGGGGGGACCGGCAATGAGCAGTTCTTC,CASSYAGGTGNEQFF
.,.,TRBV2,TRBJ1-1,TGTGCCAGCCGGTCAGGGGACCCCCAACGTGAAGCTTTCTTT,CASRSGDPQREAFF
.,TRBD2,TRBV3-1/TRBV3-2,TRBJ2-3,TGTGCCAGCAGCCAGGCCGGGACTAGCGCCACAGATACGCAGTATTTT,CASSQAGTSATDTQYF
.,.,TRBV9,TRBJ2-2,TGTGCCAGCAGCGTAGTAGGGGAGGTCTCCAGCGGGGAGCTGTTTTTT,CASSVVGEVSSGELFF
.,TRBD2,TRBV14,TRBJ2-1,TGTGCCAGCAGCCATTACAGTAGGGCTAGCGGGAGGTACAATGAGCAGTTCTTC,CASSHYSRASGRYNEQFF
once,TRBD1,TRBV15,TRBJ1-2,TGTGCCACCAGCAGATCCGGGACAGGGTCAAACTATGGCTACACCTTC,CATSRSGTGSNYGYTF
.,.,TRBV27,TRBJ1-2,TGTGCCAGCAGTCGGACATGGACAGACAACTATGGCTACACCTTC,CASSRTWTDNYGYTF
.,TRBD2,TRBV28,TRBJ2-1,TGTGCCACCGGTAGCGGGACGGGAAGGGGTTACAATGAGCAGTTCTTC,CATGSGTGRGYNEQFF
.,TRBD1,TRBV7-3,TRBJ1-6,TGTGCCAGCAGCCCGACAGGGAAATCACCCCTCCACTTT,CASSPTGKSPLHF
.,.,TRBV10-3,TRBJ2-2,TGTGCCATCAGTGACCAACCGCGGCCATTTCTGAACACCGGGGAGCTGTTTTTT,CAISDQPRPFLNTGELFF
.,.,TRBV2,TRBJ2-7,TGTGCCAGCAGTGTTCTAGCCTACGAGCAGTACTTC,CASSVLAYEQYF
.,TRBD1,TRBV28,TRBJ1-6,TGTGCCAGCGGACAGGGTTCACCCCTCCACTTT,CASGQGSPLHF
.,TRBD2,TRBV5-1,TRBJ2-7,TGCGCCAGCAGCTTGGCTAGCGGGAGTGACGAGCAGTACTTC,CASSLASGSDEQYF
.,TRBD2,TRBV3-1/TRBV3-2,TRBJ2-1,TGTGCCAGCAGCCAAGATAGGGGACTAGCGGGATGGGATCGGGAGCAGTTCTTC,CASSQDRGLAGWDREQFF
.,.,TRBV19,TRBJ1-1,TGTGCCAGTAGTATAGCACCAGGTTCAAACACTGAAGCTTTCTTT,CASSIAPGSNTEAFF
.,TRBD1,TRBV11-3,TRBJ2-1,TGTGCCAGCAGCCGGCGACAGGGGGAGTACAATGAGCAGTTCTTC,CASSRRQGEYNEQFF
.,.,TRBV5-1,TRBJ1-4,TGCGCCAGCAGCTTGACCAGGGGCTTAACTAATGAAAAACTGTTTTTT,CASSLTRGLTNEKLFF
once,TRBD1,TRBV5-1,TRBJ2-2,TGCGCCAGCAGCTTGCGGGACAGCATCACCGGGGAGCTGTTTTTT,CASSLRDSITGELFF
.,.,TRBV5-6,TRBJ2-7,TGTGCCAGCAGCTCCGGAGGGGAGGACGCCCCCTACGAGCAGTACTTC,CASSSGGEDAPYEQYF
.,.,TRBV2,TRBJ2-7,TGTGCCAGCAGTGGGGGACATCCCCAGGCCTACGAGCAGTACTTC,CASSGGHPQAYEQYF
.,TRBD1,TRBV7-6,TRBJ2-7,TGTGCCAGCAGCCCCAGGGACAGGGGGGCCGCCTACGAGCAGTACTTC,CASSPRDRGAAYEQYF
.,TRBD1,TRBV10-3,TRBJ1-1,TGTGCCATCACCCTAAACAGCGGACAGGGGGTGGCTGAAGCTTTCTTT,CAITLNSGQGVAEAFF
.,.,TRBV4-1,TRBJ2-5,TGCGCCAGCAGCCAAGAACCCAGGGGCGCAGAGACCCAGTACTTC,CASSQEPRGAETQYF
.,.,TRBV30,TRBJ1-5,TGTGCCTGGAGTGAGTCCAGGAATCAGCCCCAGCATTTT,CAWSESRNQPQHF
few,.,TRBV9,TRBJ1-6,TGTGCCAGCAGCGTAGGGGGGACAAGAGGGAATTCACCCCTCCACTTT,CASSVGGTRGNSPLHF
few,TRBD1,TRBV7-9,TRBJ1-1,TGTGCCAGCAGCCTCCTGGACAGGGGCGGGTACACTGAAGCTTTCTTT,CASSLLDRGGYTEAFF
once,TRBD2,TRBV5-4,TRBJ2-3,TGTGCCAGCAGCCCAGGGACTAGTCGGGAGGATACGCAGTATTTT,CASSPGTSREDTQYF
.,TRBD2,TRBV9,TRBJ2-3,TGTGCCAGCAGCGTAAGGGAGGGCCTAGGTGATACGCAGTATTTT,CASSVREGLGDTQYF
.,TRBD2,TRBV27,TRBJ2-3,TGTGCCAGCAGTTCTAGCGGGACCACAGATACGCAGTATTTT,CASSSSGTTDTQYF
.,.,TRBV5-6,TRBJ2-1,TGTGCCAGCAGCTTGGAACAGGGAGTTTCCTACAATGAGCAGTTCTTC,CASSLEQGVSYNEQFF
.,.,TRBV29-1,TRBJ2-6,TGCAGCGTTGGTCGGGGAGAGGGTGGGGCCAACGTCCTGACTTTC,CSVGRGEGGANVLTF
.,.,TRBV24-1,TRBJ2-3,TGTGCCACCAGTGACATGACAGGCTCCCTTAGCACAGATACGCAGTATTTT,CATSDMTGSLSTDTQYF
.,.,TRBV10-1,TRBJ1-1,TGCGCCAGCAGAGTATCCCAGGGGTCCACTGAAGCTTTCTTT,CASRVSQGSTEAFF
once,.,TRBV4-3,TRBJ1-3,TGCGCCAGCAGCCAAGATCGCGGTACTGGAAACACCATATATTTT,CASSQDRGTGNTIYF
.,.,TRBV30,TRBJ2-7,TGTGCCTGGAGTGTAAGGCGGGTTAGCTCCTACGAGCAGTACTTC,CAWSVRRVSSYEQYF